This TCR beta chain was profiled in a study of graft-versus-host responses after intestinal transplantation. Study as a whole: Multivisceral, liver-intestinal, or isolated intestinal grafts were transplanted into recipients. For about three years after anti-thymocyte globulin induction, all recipients took tacrolimus and steroids.

Regarding the study as a whole: An association linked early post-transplant HvG declines with peak circulating GvH clone levels. Subjects displaying graft-donor T cell macrochimerism possessed elevated graft-versus-host to host-versus-graft clonal ratios inside allografts.

This clone was detected only once. Its specificity is not known. The assay was immunoSEQ multiplex PCR, and TCRdb's table has in-frame clones only and misses some. The table shows roughly 23,000 clones, with roughly four fifths occurring only once. Between the trimmed V and J ends, which lost 1 base and 1 base, there was a span of 11 bases. The CDR3 covers 16 residues. Germline CDR1 and CDR2: SEHNR and FQNEAQ (reference sequence). Grafts had their tissue processed, releasing intraepithelial and lamina propria lymphocytes. Here the sequenced sample was ileum tissue, taken 12 days after intestinal transplant. V usage is TRBV7-9 and J usage is TRBJ1-5, with a tentative D call TRBD1 (6 bases). This TCR came from a human patient who received an intestinal transplant, so some T cells may come from the graft donor. For the CDR3, the DNA is TGTGCCAGCAGCTTAGGGAGCAGGGGAAGCAATCAGCCCCAGCATTTT. It codes for CASSLGSRGSNQPQHF.